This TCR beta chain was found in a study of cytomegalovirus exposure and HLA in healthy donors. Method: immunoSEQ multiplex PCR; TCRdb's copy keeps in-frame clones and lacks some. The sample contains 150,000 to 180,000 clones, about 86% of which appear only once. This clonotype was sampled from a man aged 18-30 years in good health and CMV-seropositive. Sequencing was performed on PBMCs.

CDR3 nucleotide sequence: TGCGCCAGCAGCTTGGAGGCTAGGCCCTACGAGCAGTACTTC. Protein sequence: CASSLEARPYEQYF. The chain employs TRBV5-1 and TRBJ2-7; D is unclear. CDR3 length equals 14 residues. Germline V lookup: CDR1 SGHRS, CDR2 YFSETQ. Trimming stripped 0 bases from V and 2 bases from J, with 9 bases between.